The 12 T cell receptor beta chains below all came from one sample that was sequenced in a study of blood T cell repertoires in COVID-19. Generated by immunoSEQ multiplex PCR, the TCRdb table keeps only in-frame clones and is missing some. Among about 100,000 clones listed, 85% were seen once. The sequenced sample consisted of peripheral blood. The receptors shown here come from a man in his fifties or sixties with active or convalescent COVID-19.

The chain joins TRBV3-1 (or the pseudogene TRBV3-2) to TRBJ2-7; D gene uncertain. This CDR3 spans 12 amino acids. Looked up from germline, CDR1 is LGHDT and CDR2 is YNNKEL (reference sequence). V lost 1 base and J 4 bases, leaving 5 bases between the germline ends. CDR3 in DNA: TGTGCCAGCAGCCAAGGCGGTTACGAGCAGTACTTC. Encoded protein: CASSQGGYEQYF.

The chain uses TRBV6-5 and TRBJ2-1; 7 bases fit TRBD1. Germline lookup yields CDR1 MNHEY and CDR2 SVGAGI. Losses at the gene ends were 7 bases for V and 1 base for J; bases not matched to a gene: 7. CDR3 length: 15 residues. The DNA for the CDR3 is TGTGCCAGCATCGCCCCAGGGGGATCCTACAATGAGCAGTTCTTC. Encoded protein: CASIAPGGSYNEQFF.

The chain couples TRBV18 to TRBJ2-1; possibly TRBD1 for D (6 bases). The V gene lost 5 bases and the J gene lost 8 bases, with 19 bases spanning the gap. This CDR3 spans 15 amino acids. Germline V gene sequence: CDR1 KGHSH, CDR2 LQKENI. CDR3 in DNA: TGTGCCAGCTCAGTAGGGACAACGCTAGTCGATGAGCAGTTCTTC. Translating gives CASSVGTTLVDEQFF.

This clone was counted a few times. This chain connects TRBV3-1 (or the pseudogene TRBV3-2) to TRBJ2-5; 10 bases are a match to TRBD2. With V trimmed by 6 bases and J by 4 bases, 8 bases remained unmatched. There are 15 residues in the CDR3. Germline loops: CDR1 LGHDT, CDR2 YNNKEL (reference sequence). CDR3 bases: TGTGCCAGCAGAGATACTAGCGGGGTGGGAGAGACCCAGTACTTC. This codes for CASRDTSGVGETQYF.

The gene calls are TRBV4-2 and TRBJ1-3, with TRBD1 matching over 8 bases. CDR3 length equals 18 residues. CDR1 LGHNA and CDR2 YNFKEQ come from the germline V gene. With 4 bases clipped from V and 4 bases from J, the junction kept 15 bases outside the gene matches. The CDR3 DNA sequence: TGTGCCAGCAGCCTACCGATCTTCGACAGGGGAGTCGGAAACACCATATATTTT. Protein product: CASSLPIFDRGVGNTIYF.

This chain links TRBV6-5 with TRBJ1-5, with no clear D. The V gene's germline CDR1 is MNHEY and CDR2 SVGAGI. The CDR3 runs to 15 residues. V was cut by 0 bases and J by 6 bases, with 12 bases left in between. This CDR3 is CASSYSVAAPQPQHF. In nucleotides, the CDR3 is TGTGCCAGCAGTTACTCGGTCGCGGCCCCTCAGCCCCAGCATTTT.

This chain uses TRBV19 with TRBJ2-7; 9 bases match TRBD2. This CDR3 is built from 16 residues. Germline values: CDR1 LNHDA, CDR2 SQIVND (reference sequence). With V trimmed by 0 bases and J by 3 bases, 6 bases remained unmatched. CDR3 sequence reads: CASSIDSGRALYEQYF. In DNA, the CDR3 is TGTGCCAGTAGTATAGATAGCGGGAGAGCTCTCTACGAGCAGTACTTC.

The chain joins TRBV9 to TRBJ1-1; D may be TRBD1 (6 bases). CDR3 length equals 15 residues. V shed 2 bases and J shed 4 bases, with 15 bases lying between them. Germline V gene lookup returns CDR1 SGDLS and CDR2 YYNGEE. CDR3 coding DNA: TGTGCCAGCAGCGTCGGGACATTCCCGAGCACTGAAGCTTTCTTT. Protein sequence: CASSVGTFPSTEAFF. The full variable domain, completed using reference TRBV9 and TRBJ1-1, is DSGVTQTPKHLITATGQRVTLRCSPRSGDLSVYWYQQSLDQGLQFLIQYYNGEERAKGNILERFSAQQFPDLHSELNLSSLELGDSALYFCASSVGTFPSTEAFFGQGTRLTVV.

On this clone: One end of the junction fails to match germline, which may point to a read error. The CDR3 DNA follows: TGTGCCAGCAACTTACAGGGGGCTGGGGAAAAACTGTTTTTT. The encoded protein is CASNLQGAGEKLFF. The V call is TRBV11-3, the J call TRBJ1-4; 9 bases are shared with TRBD1. This CDR3 spans 14 amino acids. Germline loops: CDR1 SGHNT, CDR2 YENEEA.

This clone was counted only a few times. This chain uses TRBV3-1 (or the pseudogene TRBV3-2) with TRBJ1-2; 10 bases are shared with TRBD1. The germline CDR1 and CDR2 sequences are LGHDT and YNNKEL (reference sequence). The V gene end was trimmed by 0 bases and the J gene end by 2 bases; junction bases not matched to a gene: 3. The CDR3 loop spans 16 amino acids. This chain's CDR3 is CASSQDWGQGNYGYTF. CDR3 in DNA: TGTGCCAGCAGCCAAGACTGGGGACAGGGGAACTATGGCTACACCTTC.

The chain's CDR3 is CASSLSGQGRGTYEQYF. The CDR3 DNA follows: TGTGCCAGCAGTTTATCGGGACAGGGGAGAGGGACCTACGAGCAGTACTTC. The genes are TRBV28 and TRBJ2-7; 10 bases align to TRBD1. Germline assignment: CDR1 MDHEN and CDR2 SYDVKM. After removal of 1 base from V and 2 bases from J, the junction contained 8 bases not matched to a gene. The CDR3 has 17 amino acids. Full variable domain (missing parts from reference TRBV28 and TRBJ2-7): DVKVTQSSRYLVKRTGEKVFLECVQDMDHENMFWYRQDPGLGLRLIYFSYDVKMKEKGDIPEGYSVSREKKERFSLILESASTNQTSMYLCASSLSGQGRGTYEQYFGPGTRLTVT.

The rearrangement uses TRBV11-3 and TRBJ2-5; TRBD1 might be the D (5 bases). Germline V CDR1 and CDR2: SGHNT, YENEEA. The CDR3 runs 15 residues. Trimming left V 1 base short and J 2 bases short, with 11 bases between. CDR3 sequence: CASSLGGAGQETQYF. CDR3 sequence (DNA): TGTGCCAGCAGCTTAGGGGGCGCAGGACAAGAGACCCAGTACTTC.